Shown below are 24 T cell receptor beta chains from a single sample sequenced in a study of sequential checkpoint blockade in melanoma. The assay was immunoSEQ multiplex PCR, and TCRdb's table has in-frame clones only and misses some. The data contain about 12,000 clones, around 20% of them seen just once; the ten biggest clones take up approximately 6.6%. Described treatment: randomized to nivolumab then ipilimumab (arm A) or the reverse (arm B). Specimen: tumor tissue (inferred from file names), collected from a patient given nivolumab and ipilimumab in sequence. All receptors derive from a human donor with melanoma.

This clone was observed a handful of times. The chain recombines TRBV6-8 with TRBJ1-2, with D possibly being TRBD1 (6 bases). V lost 6 bases and J 2 bases, leaving 10 bases between the germline ends. Germline V lookup: CDR1 MNHGY, CDR2 SAAAGT. This CDR3 contains 13 residues. CDR3 DNA: TGTGCCAGCAGCCGGACAGCAAACTATGGCTACACCTTC. Amino acid sequence: CASSRTANYGYTF.

This clone was found many times. The J gene is TRBJ2-5, the V gene TRBV9, with TRBD1 identical over 7 bases. Germline V CDR1 and CDR2: SGDLS, YYNGEE. The V segment lost 0 bases and the J segment 4 bases; nucleotides outside the gene matches: 6. This CDR3 has 15 amino acids. The CDR3 nucleotides read TGTGCCAGCAGCGTAGGAGGGGGCAAGGGAGAGACCCAGTACTTC. Residues: CASSVGGGKGETQYF. Together with reference TRBV9 and TRBJ2-5, the CDR3 gives the full variable domain: DSGVTQTPKHLITATGQRVTLRCSPRSGDLSVYWYQQSLDQGLQFLIQYYNGEERAKGNILERFSAQQFPDLHSELNLSSLELGDSALYFCASSVGGGKGETQYFGPGTRLLVL.

This clone occurred a few times. This chain links TRBV29-1 with TRBJ1-1, with D maybe TRBD1 (6 bases). The CDR3 sequence is 13 residues long. Germline V lookup: CDR1 SQVTM, CDR2 ANQGSEA. V lost 2 bases and J lost 6, with 13 bases in between. The CDR3 loop is CSVEQGFSPEAFF. CDR3 DNA: TGCAGCGTTGAACAGGGGTTCAGTCCTGAAGCTTTCTTT. Full variable domain (missing parts from reference TRBV29-1 and TRBJ1-1): SAVISQKPSRDICQRGTSLTIQCQVDSQVTMMFWYRQQPGQSLTLIATANQGSEATYESGFVIDKFPISRPNLTFSTLTVSNMSPEDSSIYLCSVEQGFSPEAFFGQGTRLTVV.

Turning to this clone: The junction departs from the called germline gene at one end, perhaps through a read error. The V call is TRBV4-1, the J call TRBJ1-4; D unresolved. The germline V gene encodes CDR1 MGHRA and CDR2 YSYEKL. The CDR3 is 19 residues long. CDR3 residues: CTSSQADKAGVSTNEKLFF. CDR3 bases: TGCACCAGCAGCCAAGCCGATAAGGCTGGGGTTTCAACTAATGAAAAACTGTTTTTT.

The chain uses TRBV6-8 and TRBJ2-7, with 7 bases lining up with TRBD1. CDR1 MNHGY and CDR2 SAAAGT come from the germline V gene. The J segment lost 3 bases and the V segment lost 5 bases, leaving 7 bases of the junction unmatched. This CDR3 region has 14 residues. The CDR3 reads CASSPDRTFYEQYF. CDR3 DNA: TGTGCCAGCAGTCCGGACAGGACCTTCTACGAGCAGTACTTC.

This clone was found a few times. The gene calls are TRBV28 and TRBJ1-2, with no clear D. The V end was cut by 5 bases, the J end by 7 bases, with 11 bases between. This CDR3 contains 12 residues. Germline CDR1 MDHEN, CDR2 SYDVKM. Here the CDR3 reads CASSPTQLGYTF. The CDR3 DNA sequence: TGTGCCAGCAGTCCCACACAGCTTGGCTACACCTTC.

The chain employs TRBV23-1 and TRBJ1-1; 8 bases align to TRBD1. TRBV23-1 is assigned to the ORF class and has an uncertain function. CDR3 length equals 16 residues. Unmatched junction bases numbered 14, after V lost 6 bases and J lost 5 bases. The CDR3 here is CASSQVQGAWGTEAFF. For the CDR3, the DNA is TGCGCCAGCAGCCAAGTCCAGGGGGCATGGGGGACTGAAGCTTTCTTT.

The chain carries TRBV11-3 and TRBJ2-7, with TRBD2 matching 8 bases. The CDR3 totals 14 residues. V was clipped by 4 bases and J by 6 bases; unmatched bases: 8. From germline, CDR1 is SGHNT and CDR2 YENEEA. The CDR3 sequence: CASSSSGGSGEQYF. The CDR3 coding sequence is TGTGCCAGCAGCTCCTCGGGGGGGTCAGGCGAGCAGTACTTC.

This clone turned up a few times. The chain carries TRBV11-3 and TRBJ2-1; D is unclear. CDR1 and CDR2 (germline): SGHNT, YENEEA. This CDR3 contains 14 residues. The V end lost 1 base, the J end lost 9 bases, and 13 bases lay between the germline ends. The CDR3 bases are TGTGCCAGCAGCTTAGGTGGTGGGTGGTTTGAGCAGTTCTTC. The encoded protein is CASSLGGGWFEQFF.

CDR3 coding DNA: TGTGCCAGCAGTTACTCAATCCAAACAGGGGTCATCTCCTTCAGGCAGTTCTTC. This translates into CASSYSIQTGVISFRQFF. The rearrangement uses TRBV6-8 and TRBJ2-1; 7 bases line up with TRBD1. V shed 0 bases and J 12 bases; nucleotides not matched to a gene: 20. Germline assignment: CDR1 MNHGY and CDR2 SAAAGT. The CDR3 runs to 18 residues.

The chain employs TRBV5-1 and TRBJ2-7; the D gene could be TRBD1 or TRBD2 (5 bases each). This CDR3 spans 14 amino acids. Germline CDR1 SGHRS, CDR2 YFSETQ. Trimming pared 5 bases from V and 7 bases from J, leaving 19 bases between. The CDR3 reads CASRGATGTGEQYF. The CDR3 DNA follows: TGCGCCAGCAGAGGGGCTACCGGGACGGGGGAGCAGTACTTC.

V and J are TRBV14 and TRBJ1-1; D gene ambiguous. V was clipped by 1 base and J by 5 bases, with 14 bases between them. The germline gives CDR1 SGHDN, CDR2 FVKESK. The CDR3 extends over 15 amino acids. The CDR3 DNA reads as TGTGCCAGCAGCCAAGGGATAACCCGAGGGACTGAAGCTTTCTTT. This codes for CASSQGITRGTEAFF.

The chain combines TRBV6-8 with TRBJ1-1, with 7 bases aligning to TRBD1. The CDR3 consists of 17 residues. Unmatched junction bases numbered 14, after V lost 2 bases and J lost 5 bases. Germline CDR1 reads MNHGY; CDR2 reads SAAAGT. Written as DNA, the CDR3 is TGTGCCAGCAGTTACGGGAGGATGGGAGGGGGCGGAACTGAAGCTTTCTTT. It specifies CASSYGRMGGGGTEAFF.

The chain carries TRBV19 and TRBJ1-5; D gene unclear. V dropped 7 bases and J dropped 4 bases, with 14 bases sitting between them. The CDR3 totals 14 residues. The germline V gene encodes CDR1 LNHDA and CDR2 SQIVND (reference sequence). For the CDR3, the DNA is TGTGCCAGTACCTCTCGAGAAAGAAATCAGCCCCAGCATTTT. Amino acids: CASTSRERNQPQHF.

The chain employs TRBV9 and TRBJ1-1; 9 bases align to TRBD1. CDR1 is SGDLS, CDR2 YYNGEE, per germline. The CDR3 is made up of 16 amino acids. V lost 4 bases and J lost 1; bases outside the gene matches: 8. CDR3 loop: CASSPEDRGANTEAFF. The CDR3, as DNA: TGTGCCAGCAGCCCAGAGGACAGGGGCGCGAACACTGAAGCTTTCTTT. The variable domain in full, completed from reference TRBV9 and TRBJ1-1, reads DSGVTQTPKHLITATGQRVTLRCSPRSGDLSVYWYQQSLDQGLQFLIQYYNGEERAKGNILERFSAQQFPDLHSELNLSSLELGDSALYFCASSPEDRGANTEAFFGQGTRLTVV.

The chain is built from TRBV6-8 and TRBJ1-2, with a weak D call TRBD1 (5 bases). The CDR3 runs to 14 residues. The germline V gene encodes CDR1 MNHGY and CDR2 SAAAGT. With 5 bases removed from V and 7 bases from J, the gap between germline ends came to 17 bases. Here the CDR3 DNA reads TGTGCCAGCAGTGAGTTCAAGGGGTTCCTTGGCTACACCTTC. Amino acids: CASSEFKGFLGYTF.

This clone is termed medium-sized. This chain uses TRBV10-2 with TRBJ2-3; 7 positions agree with TRBD1. The CDR3 is 13 residues long. Germline assignment: CDR1 WSHSY and CDR2 SAAADI. V trimming: 5 bases; J trimming: 4 bases; junction bases outside the gene matches: 3. CDR3 sequence reads: CASSLGTADTQYF. The CDR3, as DNA: TGCGCCAGCAGTCTAGGGACAGCAGATACGCAGTATTTT.

This sequence joins TRBV30 and TRBJ1-2; no definite D call. V lost 3 bases, J lost 1 base, and 9 bases lay in between. CDR1 and CDR2 from the germline V gene are GTSNPN and SVGIG (reference sequence). This CDR3 comprises 13 residues. CDR3 in amino acids: CAWSGNSNYGYTF. CDR3 sequence (DNA): TGTGCCTGGAGCGGGAATAGTAACTATGGCTACACCTTC.

The chain carries TRBV5-1 and TRBJ1-1, with D possibly TRBD1 on 6 matching bases. From germline, CDR1 is SGHRS and CDR2 YFSETQ. V was shortened by 0 bases and J by 2 bases, with 14 bases between the two germline ends. The CDR3 is 16 residues long. The CDR3: CASSLGGPRLNTEAFF. The CDR3 nucleotides read TGCGCCAGCAGCTTGGGGGGGCCGAGACTCAACACTGAAGCTTTCTTT.

This clone has more than one count but fewer than ten. This rearrangement joins TRBV4-1 to TRBJ2-3; D is unclear. Per the germline V gene, CDR1 is MGHRA and CDR2 is YSYEKL. This CDR3 region has 16 residues. The germline V and J ends were trimmed by 1 base and 6 bases, with 17 bases remaining between them. Written as DNA, the CDR3 is TGCGCCAGCAGCCAAGTAGGCCTCAATGGAGAGGATACGCAGTATTTT. It encodes CASSQVGLNGEDTQYF.

In its sample, this clone was seen a few times. The chain employs TRBV9 and TRBJ2-1; TRBD2 matches at 8 bases. CDR1 and CDR2 from the germline V gene are SGDLS and YYNGEE. The CDR3 loop spans 15 amino acids. V shed 4 bases and J 9 bases; nucleotides not matched to a gene: 12. CDR3 in amino acids: CASSPTIAGYGEQFF. DNA for the CDR3: TGTGCCAGCAGCCCGACTATAGCGGGGTACGGTGAGCAGTTCTTC.

This rearrangement joins TRBV11-3 to TRBJ2-3; no definite D call. This CDR3 spans 16 amino acids. The germline CDR1 and CDR2 sequences are SGHNT and YENEEA. The ends were cut back, 2 bases at V and 0 bases at J, with 12 bases in the middle. CDR3 sequence: CASSLTPGLSTDTQYF. CDR3 nucleotides: TGTGCCAGCAGCTTAACCCCGGGCCTGAGCACAGATACGCAGTATTTT.

This rearrangement joins TRBV11-3 to TRBJ1-5; TRBD1 is a possible D gene (5 bases). There are 14 residues in the CDR3. The germline CDR1 and CDR2 sequences are SGHNT and YENEEA. With 7 bases removed from V and 2 bases from J, the gap between germline ends came to 12 bases. CDR3 DNA sequence: TGTGCCAGCATGGGTGAGACAGGCAATCAGCCCCAGCATTTT. The encoded protein is CASMGETGNQPQHF.

This clone showed up many times. The chain joins TRBV11-3 to TRBJ2-1, with D perhaps TRBD2 (5 bases). CDR1 and CDR2 (germline): SGHNT, YENEEA. The CDR3 totals 14 residues. Between the trimmed V and J ends, which lost 3 bases and 9 bases, there was a span of 15 bases. In DNA form, the CDR3 reads TGTGCCAGCAGCTTGGAGGCTAGCCTAGGTGAGCAGTTCTTC. Its translation is CASSLEASLGEQFF.